A selection of T cell receptor beta chains follows, all from one sample in a study of blood T cell repertoires in COVID-19. Method: immunoSEQ multiplex PCR; TCRdb's copy keeps in-frame clones and lacks some. This sample has approximately 250,000 clones, with approximately 86% found just once. Sequenced sample: peripheral blood. The receptors shown here come from a woman between 55 and 75 years old with COVID-19, enrolled during active disease. CDR3s include the opening cysteine and the closing phenylalanine or tryptophan. The order of the fields is CDR3 DNA, CDR3 protein, clone size, J gene, V gene, D gene. A D gene is named only where the DNA matches it firmly. The size entry is marked missing in some rows and otherwise reads once, few, many or a size class.

DNA: TGTGCCAGCAGCCACAGGCGGGAGGGAGAGACCCAGTACTTC
CDR3: CASSHRREGETQYF
size: -
J: TRBJ2-5
V: TRBV3-1/TRBV3-2
D: TRBD2

DNA: TGTGCCACCATAAACAGGGGGGGGAACACTGAAGCTTTCTTT
CDR3: CATINRGGNTEAFF
size: -
J: TRBJ1-1
V: TRBV28
D: TRBD1

DNA: TGTGCCAGTAGTATTAACGCGATAGCCTACAATGAGCAGTTCTTC
CDR3: CASSINAIAYNEQFF
size: -
J: TRBJ2-1
V: TRBV19
D: -

DNA: TGTGCCAGCAGCTCGACAGCCTCCTATGGCTACACCTTC
CDR3: CASSSTASYGYTF
size: once
J: TRBJ1-2
V: TRBV6-5
D: -

DNA: TGTGCCAGCAGTGAAGCAGCGGGGAGAAACTACGAGCAGTACTTC
CDR3: CASSEAAGRNYEQYF
size: -
J: TRBJ2-7
V: TRBV6-1
D: TRBD2

DNA: TGCAGTGCTAGTGGTCGGGACAGGGCAGGAGAGACCCAGTACTTC
CDR3: CSASGRDRAGETQYF
size: -
J: TRBJ2-5
V: TRBV20-1
D: TRBD1

DNA: TGCGCCAGCAGCCAAGGAGGGCAGCGACTGAACACTGAAGCTTTCTTT
CDR3: CASSQGGQRLNTEAFF
size: -
J: TRBJ1-1
V: TRBV4-1
D: -

DNA: TGTGCCAGCAGGCTAACCGGGACAGGATCTTATGGCTACACCTTC
CDR3: CASRLTGTGSYGYTF
size: -
J: TRBJ1-2
V: TRBV28
D: TRBD1

DNA: TGTGCCAGCAGCTTAGGGACAGCGAACACTGAAGCTTTCTTT
CDR3: CASSLGTANTEAFF
size: few
J: TRBJ1-1
V: TRBV7-2
D: -

DNA: TGTGCCAGCACACTAGCGGGGTCCGGCGAGCAGTACTTC
CDR3: CASTLAGSGEQYF
size: -
J: TRBJ2-7
V: TRBV28
D: TRBD2

DNA: TGTGCCAGCAGTCAGAGGGAGAACACTGAAGCTTTCTTT
CDR3: CASSQRENTEAFF
size: -
J: TRBJ1-1
V: TRBV12-3/TRBV12-4
D: -

DNA: TGTGCCAGCAGTCCAGTAGGGCGGGACTACAATGAGCAGTTCTTC
CDR3: CASSPVGRDYNEQFF
size: -
J: TRBJ2-1
V: TRBV7-8
D: -

DNA: TGTGCCAGCAGTAACCGGGACAGGGGGCCGTACACTGAAGCTTTCTTT
CDR3: CASSNRDRGPYTEAFF
size: -
J: TRBJ1-1
V: TRBV6-6
D: TRBD1

DNA: TGTGCCAGCAGGGGGGCCGACGAGCAGTACTTC
CDR3: CASRGADEQYF
size: -
J: TRBJ2-7
V: TRBV7-9
D: -

DNA: TGTGCCTGGAGAAGAGCGGGAAGCTACGAGCAGTACTTC
CDR3: CAWRRAGSYEQYF
size: -
J: TRBJ2-7
V: TRBV30
D: TRBD2

DNA: TGCGCCAGCAGCACCGGGACAGTTAGTGCAGATACGCAGTATTTT
CDR3: CASSTGTVSADTQYF
size: -
J: TRBJ2-3
V: TRBV5-1
D: TRBD1

DNA: TGCGCCAGCAGCTCCAGGCTAGCGGGAGGGGCCCATGAGCAGTTCTTC
CDR3: CASSSRLAGGAHEQFF
size: -
J: TRBJ2-1
V: TRBV5-1
D: TRBD2

DNA: TGTGCCAGCAGTTCCGGAGCGGAGCCCCAGCATTTT
CDR3: CASSSGAEPQHF
size: -
J: TRBJ1-5
V: TRBV27
D: -

DNA: TGCAGTGCTAGTAGCCAGGCGGGGAAAAAACTGTTTTTT
CDR3: CSASSQAGKKLFF
size: -
J: TRBJ1-4
V: TRBV20-1
D: -

DNA: TGTGCCAGCAGCAAAGGGCTTTCCGGGACTAGCTACTACGAGCAGTACTTC
CDR3: CASSKGLSGTSYYEQYF
size: -
J: TRBJ2-7
V: TRBV21-1
D: -

DNA: TGTGCCTGTCATCCCCCCGGGAATTCACCCCTCCACTTT
CDR3: CACHPPGNSPLHF
size: -
J: TRBJ1-6
V: TRBV30
D: -